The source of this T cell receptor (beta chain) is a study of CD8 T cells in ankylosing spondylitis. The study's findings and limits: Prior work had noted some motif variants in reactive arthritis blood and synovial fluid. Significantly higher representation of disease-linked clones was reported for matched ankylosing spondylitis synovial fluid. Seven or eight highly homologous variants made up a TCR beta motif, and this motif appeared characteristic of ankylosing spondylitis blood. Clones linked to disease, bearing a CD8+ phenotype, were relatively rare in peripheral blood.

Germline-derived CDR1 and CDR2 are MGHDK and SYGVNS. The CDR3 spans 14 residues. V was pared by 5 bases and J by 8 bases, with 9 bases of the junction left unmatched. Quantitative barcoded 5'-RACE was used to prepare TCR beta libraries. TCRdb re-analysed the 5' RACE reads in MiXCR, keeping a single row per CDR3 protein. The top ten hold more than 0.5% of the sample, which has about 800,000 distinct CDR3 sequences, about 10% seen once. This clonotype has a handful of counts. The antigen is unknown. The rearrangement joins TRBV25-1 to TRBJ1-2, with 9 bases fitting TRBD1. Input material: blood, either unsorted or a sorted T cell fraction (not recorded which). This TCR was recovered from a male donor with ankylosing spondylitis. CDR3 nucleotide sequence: TGTGCCAGCAGTCGTCGGACAGGGGATAGCGGCTACACCTTC. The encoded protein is CASSRRTGDSGYTF.